This entry lists 21 T cell receptor beta chains sequenced from one sample in a study of radiotherapy plus CTLA-4 blockade in lung cancer. Assay used: immunoSEQ multiplex PCR; TCRdb lists only in-frame clones, some missing. The sample holds around 130,000 clones; 85% to 90% are singletons and the top ten take under 8%. This specimen was peripheral blood, taken from a patient treated with radiotherapy plus ipilimumab. The receptors come from a human donor with non-small cell lung cancer that progressed on radiotherapy plus ipilimumab.

In its sample, this clone was seen once. The chain recombines TRBV11-3 with TRBJ2-7; D is possibly TRBD1 (6 bases). The germline V gene encodes CDR1 SGHNT and CDR2 YENEEA. V shed 1 base and J shed 6 bases, with 19 bases lying between them. This CDR3 is built from 16 residues. The CDR3 spells CASSLGSWGQVFEQYF. CDR3 coding DNA: TGTGCCAGCAGCTTAGGATCGTGGGGACAAGTATTCGAGCAGTACTTC.

The V gene is TRBV6-5, the J gene TRBJ1-1; 7 bases fit TRBD1. CDR1 and CDR2 (germline): MNHEY, SVGAGI. The CDR3 has 11 residues. Trimming took 4 bases from V and 11 from J; bases not matched to a gene: 4. DNA of the CDR3: TGTGCCAGCAGTTCCGGGACAGAGGCTTTCTTT. It translates to CASSSGTEAFF.

V is TRBV27 and J is TRBJ1-2; D call uncertain. The V gene lost 4 bases and the J gene lost 6 bases, with 9 bases spanning the gap. The germline V gene has CDR1 MNHEY and CDR2 SMNVEV (reference sequence). The CDR3 is 12 residues long. The DNA for the CDR3 is TGTGCCAGCAGTTATGCTAGGGATGGCTACACCTTC. Translated, it gives CASSYARDGYTF.

This sequence joins TRBV6-1 and TRBJ1-2; tentatively, D is TRBD1 (6 bases). The V and J ends lost 6 bases and 4 bases respectively, with 12 bases between them. The CDR3 has 13 amino acids. CDR1 and CDR2 from the germline V gene are MNHNS and SASEGT. Here the CDR3 DNA reads TGTGCCAGCAGCAACAGGGAGGGCTATGGCTACACCTTC. This sequence encodes CASSNREGYGYTF.

The chain uses TRBV30 and TRBJ1-5, with TRBD1 matching over 10 bases. Germline loops: CDR1 GTSNPN, CDR2 SVGIG (reference sequence). The CDR3 covers 13 residues. V was clipped by 4 bases and J by 8 bases; unmatched bases: 5. CDR3 coding DNA: TGTGCCTGGAATCGACAGGGGGCTGAGCCCCAGCATTTT. Its protein product is CAWNRQGAEPQHF.

The gene calls are TRBV2 and TRBJ2-3; D is undetermined. V shed 8 bases and J shed 1 base, with 1 base lying between them. This CDR3 comprises 10 residues. CDR1 is SNHLY, CDR2 FYNNEI, per germline. The CDR3 nucleotides read TGTGCCAGCGGCACAGATACGCAGTATTTT. It encodes CASGTDTQYF.

The chain is built from TRBV7-9 and TRBJ1-5; tentative D call: TRBD1 (5 bases). CDR1 is SEHNR and CDR2 is FQNEAQ in the germline V gene (reference sequence). V dropped 0 bases and J dropped 8 bases, with 17 bases sitting between them. CDR3 length: 16 residues. CDR3 DNA: TGTGCCAGCAGCTTAGCTACGTCAGGGATTCCGGAGCCCCAGCATTTT. Translation: CASSLATSGIPEPQHF.

The DNA of the CDR3 is TGTGCCAGCCTGAACACTGAAGCTTTCTTT. Translating gives CASLNTEAFF. The V gene is TRBV2, the J gene TRBJ1-1; D is uncertain. This CDR3 is 10 amino acids long. From germline, CDR1 is SNHLY and CDR2 FYNNEI. Trimming stripped 8 bases from V and 0 bases from J, with 1 base between.

The rearrangement uses TRBV6-1 and TRBJ1-5; D gene uncertain. CDR1 is MNHNS and CDR2 is SASEGT in the germline V gene. The CDR3 is 16 amino acids. Trimming cost V 0 bases and J 0 bases, with 9 bases left between them. The DNA of the CDR3 is TGTGCCAGCAGTGAAGCGAGGCAGAATAGCAATCAGCCCCAGCATTTT. Protein product: CASSEARQNSNQPQHF.

The CDR3, as DNA: TGTGCCAGCTCACCAGCGAACGTAAACACCATATATTTT. Amino acids: CASSPANVNTIYF. This rearrangement joins TRBV18 to TRBJ1-3; D is unclear. The germline gives CDR1 KGHSH, CDR2 LQKENI. This CDR3 has 13 amino acids. The ends were cut back, 2 bases at V and 6 bases at J, with 8 bases in the middle. Based on the CDR3 plus reference TRBV18 and TRBJ1-3, the full variable domain is NAGVMQNPRHLVRRRGQEARLRCSPMKGHSHVYWYRQLPEEGLKFMVYLQKENIIDESGMPKERFSAEFPKEGPSILRIQQVVRGDSAAYFCASSPANVNTIYFGEGSWLTVV.

The chain couples TRBV11-3 to TRBJ2-7; 10 nucleotides line up with TRBD2. The CDR3 spans 17 residues. Trimming took 5 bases from V and 2 from J; bases not matched to a gene: 12. Germline-derived CDR1 and CDR2 are SGHNT and YENEEA. CDR3 coding DNA: TGTGCCAGCAGCGCGAGCCCTGGGCTAGCGGGAGCCTACGAGCAGTACTTC. Amino acid sequence: CASSASPGLAGAYEQYF. Full variable domain (outside the CDR3, taken from reference TRBV11-3 and TRBJ2-7): EAGVVQSPRYKIIEKKQPVAFWCNPISGHNTLYWYLQNLGQGPELLIRYENEEAVDDSQLPKDRFSAERLKGVDSTLKIQPAELGDSAVYLCASSASPGLAGAYEQYFGPGTRLTVT.

This chain joins TRBV27 and TRBJ2-2, with D perhaps TRBD2 (6 bases). V was cut by 6 bases and J by 7 bases, with 18 bases left in between. CDR3 length equals 15 residues. Per germline, CDR1 MNHEY and CDR2 SMNVEV (reference sequence). The CDR3 region is CASRGDRERVGELFF. The CDR3 nucleotides read TGTGCCAGCAGAGGGGATAGGGAGCGGGTCGGGGAGCTGTTTTTT.

The rearrangement links TRBV27 to TRBJ2-7; 10 nucleotides line up with TRBD1. V was clipped by 8 bases and J by 5 bases; unmatched bases: 9. The CDR3 consists of 14 residues. Germline-derived CDR1 and CDR2 are MNHEY and SMNVEV (reference sequence). CDR3 nucleotide sequence: TGTGCCAGCGGATCGGGACAGGGGATCCACGAGCAGTACTTC. The encoded protein is CASGSGQGIHEQYF.

Comment on this clone: The sample contains more than one DNA sequence encoding this CDR3. This chain joins TRBV2 and TRBJ2-1; D gene ambiguous. The length of the CDR3 is 14 residues. The V end lost 6 bases, the J end lost 8 bases, and 17 bases lay between the germline ends. Germline-derived CDR1 and CDR2 are SNHLY and FYNNEI. This CDR3 reads CASRFGDPTDEQFF. The CDR3 bases are TGTGCCAGCAGATTCGGAGATCCCACGGATGAGCAGTTCTTC.

The genes are TRBV11-3 and TRBJ2-7, with 10 bases fitting TRBD2. J lost 1 base, V lost 5 bases, and 5 bases had no gene match. Germline V lookup: CDR1 SGHNT, CDR2 YENEEA. The CDR3 has 15 residues. CDR3 DNA sequence: TGTGCCAGCAGCGAGGCGGGACTAGCGTCCTACGAGCAGTACTTC. It codes for CASSEAGLASYEQYF. Based on the CDR3 plus reference TRBV11-3 and TRBJ2-7, the full variable domain is EAGVVQSPRYKIIEKKQPVAFWCNPISGHNTLYWYLQNLGQGPELLIRYENEEAVDDSQLPKDRFSAERLKGVDSTLKIQPAELGDSAVYLCASSEAGLASYEQYFGPGTRLTVT.

The sample holds one count of this clone. Relative to the germline gene, one junction end is altered; a read error may explain this. V usage is TRBV2 and J usage is TRBJ1-4, with D hard to call. The germline gives CDR1 SNHLY, CDR2 FYNNEI. The CDR3 sequence is 10 residues long. DNA for the CDR3: TGTGCCAGCAGTGGGTCAAAATTGTTTTTT. Amino acid sequence: CASSGSKLFF.

The V gene is TRBV9, the J gene TRBJ2-3, with D unresolved. The CDR3 is made up of 18 amino acids. The germline V gene encodes CDR1 SGDLS and CDR2 YYNGEE. The germline V and J ends were trimmed by 0 bases and 0 bases, with 17 bases remaining between them. CDR3: CASSVGRWSLGSTDTQYF. The CDR3 nucleotides read TGTGCCAGCAGCGTAGGCCGGTGGAGCCTCGGTAGCACAGATACGCAGTATTTT.

The chain employs TRBV29-1 and TRBJ2-7; D is perhaps TRBD1 (6 bases). The germline V and J ends were trimmed by 6 bases and 3 bases, with 18 bases remaining between them. The V gene's germline CDR1 is SQVTM and CDR2 ANQGSEA. This CDR3 has 14 amino acids. CDR3 DNA: TGCAGCGTGGCAACAGGGATCTCGGGCTACGAGCAGTACTTC. It encodes CSVATGISGYEQYF.

This clone was seen more than once but under ten times. The genes are TRBV5-1 and TRBJ2-3, with 9 positions matching TRBD2. This CDR3 region has 15 residues. Germline V gene sequence: CDR1 SGHRS, CDR2 YFSETQ. J lost 7 bases, V lost 0 bases, and 6 bases had no gene match. The CDR3 region is CASSLGVSGRNTQYF. DNA of the CDR3: TGCGCCAGCAGCTTGGGTGTTAGCGGGAGAAATACGCAGTATTTT.

The chain joins TRBV5-4 to TRBJ1-4, with D perhaps matching TRBD1 (5 bases). Trimming pared 3 bases from V and 5 bases from J, leaving 11 bases between. This CDR3 spans 14 amino acids. CDR1 and CDR2 (germline): SGHNT, YYREEE (reference sequence). The CDR3 sequence: CASSYGTGNEKLFF. DNA for the CDR3: TGTGCCAGCAGCTACGGGACGGGGAATGAAAAACTGTTTTTT.

This clone was seen once. The chain uses TRBV9 and TRBJ2-3; weak D call: TRBD2 (5 bases). The CDR3 extends over 16 amino acids. Germline V lookup: CDR1 SGDLS, CDR2 YYNGEE. Trimming pared 4 bases from V and 2 bases from J, leaving 17 bases between. CDR3 sequence (DNA): TGTGCCAGCAGCTCTGCGGGCCAATCCCCCACAGATACGCAGTATTTT. Translation: CASSSAGQSPTDTQYF. Full variable domain (outside the CDR3, taken from reference TRBV9 and TRBJ2-3): DSGVTQTPKHLITATGQRVTLRCSPRSGDLSVYWYQQSLDQGLQFLIQYYNGEERAKGNILERFSAQQFPDLHSELNLSSLELGDSALYFCASSSAGQSPTDTQYFGPGTRLTVL.